This TCR beta chain comes out of a study of vaccination and CD4 T cells after COVID-19. At the level of the study: In the convalescent cohort, there were six males and four females, two of them Hispanic. Cultures designated as controls were supplied with a CEFX pool, an HIV-1 Nef pool, or no peptide. Samples were taken after vaccination, a median of around 78 days after dose two, with a range of 14 to 241. Findings and caveats of the study: Sampling was limited to relatively few convalescent patients, with no early post-infection timepoints studied.

Sequencing of DNA taken from cultured CD4+ T cells relied on the Oncomine TCR Beta short-read assay. Each CDR3 protein is one row after TCRdb ran MiXCR on the PCR reads. The sample yields some 14,000 distinct CDR3 sequences, around 70% seen once. The treatment was: roughly 11-day PBMC culture with coronavirus spike peptide pools or control peptides (ViraFEST assay). About this clonotype: Antigen: not known.

The CDR3 is 16 residues long. Trimming removed 5 bases from V and 1 base from J; junction bases left unmatched: 11. Germline V gene sequence: CDR1 SGHVS, CDR2 FQNEAQ. The J gene is TRBJ2-7, the V gene TRBV7-8; 7 positions agree with TRBD2. The receptor's source is a human donor who had recovered from COVID-19. Sequenced material: CD4+ T cells from blood, cultured in vitro. Here the CDR3 reads CASSPRLAGESYEQYF. CDR3 coding DNA: TGTGCCAGCAGCCCGAGACTAGCTGGGGAATCCTACGAGCAGTACTTC. Together with reference TRBV7-8 and TRBJ2-7, the CDR3 gives the full variable domain: GAGVSQSPRYKVAKRGQDVALRCDPISGHVSLFWYQQALGQGPEFLTYFQNEAQLDKSGLPSDRFFAERPEGSVSTLKIQRTQQEDSAVYLCASSPRLAGESYEQYFGPGTRLTVT.